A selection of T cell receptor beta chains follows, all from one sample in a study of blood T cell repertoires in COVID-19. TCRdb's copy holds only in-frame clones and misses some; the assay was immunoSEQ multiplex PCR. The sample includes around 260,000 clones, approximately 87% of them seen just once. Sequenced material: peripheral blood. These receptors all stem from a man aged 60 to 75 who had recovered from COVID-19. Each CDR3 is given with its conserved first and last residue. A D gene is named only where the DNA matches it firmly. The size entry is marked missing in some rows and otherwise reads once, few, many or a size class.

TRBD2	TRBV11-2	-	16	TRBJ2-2	CASSPPWGGDTGELFF	TGTGCCAGCAGTCCTCCCTGGGGGGGAGACACCGGGGAGCTGTTTTTT
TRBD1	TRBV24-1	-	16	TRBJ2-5	CATSSRPDRGRATQYF	TGTGCCACCAGTTCCCGGCCCGACAGGGGGCGTGCGACCCAGTACTTC
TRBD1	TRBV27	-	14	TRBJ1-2	CASSSNRGGYGYTF	TGTGCCAGCAGTTCAAACAGGGGTGGCTATGGCTACACCTTC
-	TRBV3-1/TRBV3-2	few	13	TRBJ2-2	CASSQDATGELFF	TGTGCCAGCAGCCAAGATGCGACCGGGGAGCTGTTTTTT
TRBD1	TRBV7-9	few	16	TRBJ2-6	CASSPQGASGANVLTF	TGTGCCAGCAGCCCTCAGGGGGCCTCTGGGGCCAACGTCCTGACTTTC
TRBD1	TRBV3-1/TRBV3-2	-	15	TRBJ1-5	CASSPGTGRNQPQHF	TGTGCCAGCAGCCCCGGGACAGGGAGAAATCAGCCCCAGCATTTT
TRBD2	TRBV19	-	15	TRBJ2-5	CASSQREGPLETQYF	TGTGCCAGTAGTCAGAGGGAGGGCCCTCTAGAGACCCAGTACTTC
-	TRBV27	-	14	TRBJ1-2	CASSPSTRGYGYTF	TGTGCCAGCAGTCCGTCGACCCGGGGCTATGGCTACACCTTC
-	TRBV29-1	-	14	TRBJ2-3	CSAFVGVLADTQYF	TGCAGCGCCTTTGTCGGAGTTCTCGCAGATACGCAGTATTTT
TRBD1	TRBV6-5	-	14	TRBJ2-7	CASRYGQGSYEQYF	TGTGCCAGCAGATACGGACAGGGTAGCTACGAGCAGTACTTC
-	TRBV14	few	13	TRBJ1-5	CASSGRVDQPQHF	TGTGCCAGCAGCGGCAGGGTGGATCAGCCCCAGCATTTT
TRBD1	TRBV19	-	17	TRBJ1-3	CALLVTADRSSGNTIYF	TGTGCCTTGTTGGTCACTGCGGACAGGAGCTCTGGAAACACCATATATTTT
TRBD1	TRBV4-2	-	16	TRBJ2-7	CASSQTDRGWSYEQYF	TGTGCCAGCAGCCAGACCGACAGGGGTTGGTCCTACGAGCAGTACTTC
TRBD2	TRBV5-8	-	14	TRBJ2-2	CASPAGGHTGELFF	TGTGCCTCCCCGGCGGGGGGGCACACCGGGGAGCTGTTTTTT
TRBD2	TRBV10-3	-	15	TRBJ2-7	CAIRGLASGSYEQYF	TGTGCCATCAGGGGGTTGGCTAGCGGGAGCTACGAGCAGTACTTC
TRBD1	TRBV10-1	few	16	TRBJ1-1	CASRDLLDRVNTEAFF	TGCGCCAGCAGAGATCTTCTGGACAGGGTGAACACTGAAGCTTTCTTT
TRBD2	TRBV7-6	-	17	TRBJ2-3	CASSLDPRDYSTDTQYF	TGTGCCAGCAGCTTAGATCCTCGGGACTATAGCACAGATACGCAGTATTTT
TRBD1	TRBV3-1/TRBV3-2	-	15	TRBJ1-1	CASSQTTGGGTEAFF	TGTGCCAGCAGCCAAACAACAGGGGGGGGCACTGAAGCTTTCTTT
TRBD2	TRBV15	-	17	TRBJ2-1	CATSSPGATSGNHEQFF	TGTGCCACCAGCAGTCCCGGGGCGACTAGCGGGAATCATGAGCAGTTCTTC
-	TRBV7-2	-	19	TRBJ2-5	CASSPQRAPRSGTTETQYF	TGTGCCAGCAGCCCCCAGCGGGCACCCCGGAGCGGAACTACCGAGACCCAGTACTTC
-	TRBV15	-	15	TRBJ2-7	CATSRERSGDYEQYF	TGTGCCACCAGCAGAGAACGTTCCGGGGACTACGAGCAGTACTTC
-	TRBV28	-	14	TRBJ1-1	CASSRGGMNTEAFF	TGTGCCAGCAGCAGGGGTGGCATGAACACTGAAGCTTTCTTT